Listed below are T cell receptor beta chains from one sample, sequenced in a study of T-cell memory formation after mild COVID-19. Each CDR3 protein is one row after TCRdb ran MiXCR on the 5' RACE reads. The sample has 400,000 to 500,000 distinct CDR3 sequences; about a sixth are singletons. The sequenced sample was PBMCs or a T cell subset sorted from them (not recorded which). These receptor sequences come from a man aged 18-30 years who had mild COVID-19 (a few samples of this study predate the infection). Cell type and time point are not known. The conserved cysteine and the conserved F or W are not part of the CDR3 here. The order of the fields is V gene, J gene, CDR3 protein.

v_gene: TRBV7-2
j_gene: TRBJ1-4
CDR3aa: ASSPGRPNEKLF

v_gene: TRBV9
j_gene: TRBJ2-5
CDR3aa: ASSPGTSGFETQY

v_gene: TRBV20-1
j_gene: TRBJ2-4
CDR3aa: SARDWGISENIQY

v_gene: TRBV10-3
j_gene: TRBJ2-5
CDR3aa: AISMTNKETQY

v_gene: TRBV15
j_gene: TRBJ1-2
CDR3aa: ATSRNRVDLSNYGYT

v_gene: TRBV11-2
j_gene: TRBJ2-7
CDR3aa: ASSTLGTGNYEQY

v_gene: TRBV19
j_gene: TRBJ2-3
CDR3aa: ASRQGPSDTQY

v_gene: TRBV4-3
j_gene: TRBJ2-1
CDR3aa: ASSQAPANEQF

v_gene: TRBV6-6
j_gene: TRBJ2-4
CDR3aa: ASSYPGTGNIQY

v_gene: TRBV5-1
j_gene: TRBJ2-2
CDR3aa: ASSLGGTNTGELF

v_gene: TRBV7-2
j_gene: TRBJ1-6
CDR3aa: ASSLLPGVSPLH

v_gene: TRBV13
j_gene: TRBJ2-7
CDR3aa: ASSPSTFDRGSYEQY

v_gene: TRBV3-1
j_gene: TRBJ2-5
CDR3aa: ASSHRGAGETQY

v_gene: TRBV7-2
j_gene: TRBJ2-1
CDR3aa: ASSLGPAFSENEQF

v_gene: TRBV5-6
j_gene: TRBJ1-1
CDR3aa: ASSSPGQVNTEAF

v_gene: TRBV2
j_gene: TRBJ2-3
CDR3aa: ASSARGGRSTQY

v_gene: TRBV18
j_gene: TRBJ2-7
CDR3aa: ASSPPDSSRYEQY

v_gene: TRBV12-3/TRBV12-4
j_gene: TRBJ2-7
CDR3aa: ASSPGSTYEQY

v_gene: TRBV7-6
j_gene: TRBJ1-5
CDR3aa: ASSLNPSQPQH

v_gene: TRBV6-2/TRBV6-3
j_gene: TRBJ2-1
CDR3aa: ASSWGGPSYNEQF

v_gene: TRBV4-1
j_gene: TRBJ1-2
CDR3aa: ASSQEAYGYT

v_gene: TRBV5-1
j_gene: TRBJ1-5
CDR3aa: ASSLSFGQPQH